Below, 18 T cell receptor beta chains from the same sample are listed, as sequenced in a study of blood T cell repertoires in COVID-19. Clones were read by immunoSEQ multiplex PCR, and TCRdb kept only the in-frame ones, dropping some. The sample consists of some 70,000 clones, 80% of them appearing once. The sequenced material came from peripheral blood. These TCRs come from a human donor in a cohort sampled during active COVID-19.

The rearrangement uses TRBV11-2 and TRBJ2-2; 12 nucleotides line up with TRBD2. Germline V gives CDR1 SGHAT, CDR2 FQNNGV. J was trimmed by 6 bases and V by 1 base; bases with no gene match: 6. The CDR3 totals 17 residues. The CDR3 coding sequence is TGTGCCAGCAGCTTAGGTTTACTAGCGGGGGGTCCCGGGGAGCTGTTTTTT. Translation: CASSLGLLAGGPGELFF.

Only one count was recorded for this clone. The J gene is TRBJ2-2, the V gene TRBV7-8; maybe TRBD2 (5 bases). The CDR3 loop spans 15 amino acids. V dropped 6 bases and J dropped 3 bases, with 14 bases sitting between them. Germline lookup yields CDR1 SGHVS and CDR2 FQNEAQ. The CDR3 loop reads CASSLKLDYTGELFF. The CDR3 DNA reads TGTGCCAGCAGTCTTAAGTTGGACTACACCGGGGAGCTGTTTTTT. Full variable domain (missing parts from reference TRBV7-8 and TRBJ2-2): GAGVSQSPRYKVAKRGQDVALRCDPISGHVSLFWYQQALGQGPEFLTYFQNEAQLDKSGLPSDRFFAERPEGSVSTLKIQRTQQEDSAVYLCASSLKLDYTGELFFGEGSRLTVL.

This clone showed up just once. The genes are TRBV19 and TRBJ2-7; 7 bases agree with TRBD1. After removal of 7 bases from V and 5 bases from J, the junction contained 8 bases not matched to a gene. The CDR3 length is 13 residues. Germline assignment: CDR1 LNHDA and CDR2 SQIVND (reference sequence). The CDR3: CASNPTGSHEQYF. CDR3 nucleotide sequence: TGTGCCAGTAATCCGACAGGGTCCCACGAGCAGTACTTC.

The sample holds a few counts of this clone. The chain couples TRBV21-1 to TRBJ1-6; whether TRBD1, the table's D call, matches the DNA was not checked. TRBV21-1 is a documented pseudogene. The CDR3 loop spans 21 amino acids. The DNA for the CDR3 is TGTGCCAGCGCGCGCCAACCAACGTGCAGGGGCCTGAGCTCCTATAATTCACCCCTCCACTTT. Protein: CASARQPTCRGLSSYNSPLHF.

The J gene is TRBJ2-3, the V gene TRBV7-2; 9 bases agree with TRBD2. Germline V gene lookup returns CDR1 SGHTA and CDR2 FQGNSA. The CDR3 is made up of 16 amino acids. V was clipped by 5 bases and J by 3 bases; unmatched bases: 9. The CDR3 sequence: CASSQSLAGRTDTQYF. As DNA, the CDR3 is TGTGCCAGCAGCCAATCCCTAGCGGGGAGGACAGATACGCAGTATTTT.

A note on this clone: Other DNA variants within this sample encode the same CDR3. The V call is TRBV7-2, the J call TRBJ1-2, with 9 nucleotides matching TRBD1. After removal of 5 bases from V and 4 bases from J, the junction contained 5 bases not matched to a gene. This CDR3 has 14 residues. The germline gives CDR1 SGHTA, CDR2 FQGNSA. CDR3 in amino acids: CASSLGTGLYGYTF. The CDR3 DNA follows: TGTGCCAGCAGCCTTGGGACAGGGCTCTATGGCTACACCTTC.

The V gene is TRBV3-1 (or the pseudogene TRBV3-2), the J gene TRBJ1-2; a possible D gene is TRBD1 (6 bases). The CDR3 has 16 amino acids. Germline values: CDR1 LGHDT, CDR2 YNNKEL (reference sequence). Trimming cost V 4 bases and J 5 bases, with 20 bases left between them. For the CDR3, the DNA is TGTGCCAGCAGCCCAGGGGACGTGGTGCCTCCGTATGGCTACACCTTC. Protein product: CASSPGDVVPPYGYTF.

V gene TRBV6-4 combines with J gene TRBJ2-7, with 10 bases that match TRBD1. Germline loops: CDR1 MRHNA, CDR2 SNTAGT. V lost 2 bases and J lost 4; bases outside the gene matches: 5. The CDR3 runs 15 residues. CDR3 region: CASSDPGQGIYEQYF. CDR3 nucleotide sequence: TGTGCCAGCAGTGACCCGGGACAGGGGATTTACGAGCAGTACTTC.

This chain connects TRBV28 to TRBJ1-4; TRBD1 matches 7 bases. The germline V gene encodes CDR1 MDHEN and CDR2 SYDVKM. The CDR3 is made up of 16 amino acids. V lost 6 bases, J lost 2 bases, and 9 bases stayed unmatched. The CDR3 protein is CASRGQGDGTNEKLFF. For the CDR3, the DNA is TGTGCCAGCAGAGGTCAGGGGGATGGCACTAATGAAAAACTGTTTTTT.

The chain links TRBV7-9 to TRBJ1-6, with TRBD1 identical over 8 bases. The CDR3 sequence is 17 residues long. The J segment lost 6 bases and the V segment lost 3 bases, leaving 10 bases of the junction unmatched. Germline CDR1 and CDR2: SEHNR and FQNEAQ (reference sequence). CDR3 sequence reads: CASSLAAGTGFNSPLHF. The CDR3, as DNA: TGTGCCAGCAGCTTGGCAGCCGGGACAGGCTTTAATTCACCCCTCCACTTT.

In this sample, this clone turned up a few times. The V and J genes are TRBV7-2 and TRBJ1-2; D is unclear. This CDR3 region has 13 residues. Germline assignment: CDR1 SGHTA and CDR2 FQGNSA. V was clipped by 1 base and J by 6 bases, with 9 bases between them. Written as DNA, the CDR3 is TGTGCCAGCAGCTTAGATTCGGCGGATGGCTACACCTTC. Translation: CASSLDSADGYTF.

The DNA of the CDR3 is TGTGCCAGCGGACTAGCTGAAGAGACCCAGTACTTC. Protein product: CASGLAEETQYF. The rearrangement uses TRBV7-2 and TRBJ2-5, with 8 nucleotides matching TRBD2. The CDR3 is 12 amino acids. The V gene's germline CDR1 is SGHTA and CDR2 FQGNSA. The ends lost 8 bases at V and 3 bases at J; junction bases unmatched: 2.

In its sample, this clone was seen a few times. V gene TRBV5-1 combines with J gene TRBJ2-1; TRBD2 might be the D (7 bases). The germline gives CDR1 SGHRS, CDR2 YFSETQ. V was pared by 0 bases and J by 8 bases, with 12 bases between. This CDR3 region has 14 residues. The CDR3 sequence is CASSLAGGQDEQFF. DNA of the CDR3: TGCGCCAGCAGCTTGGCCGGGGGGCAGGATGAGCAGTTCTTC.

The chain recombines TRBV4-1 with TRBJ1-2, with 7 bases identical to TRBD1. The junction had 10 bases not matched to a gene; V was cut back by 0 bases and J by 6 bases. There are 16 residues in the CDR3. Germline V gives CDR1 MGHRA, CDR2 YSYEKL. The CDR3 spells CASSQDGIQTGNGYTF. The DNA of the CDR3 is TGCGCCAGCAGCCAAGATGGGATTCAGACAGGGAATGGCTACACCTTC.

This chain uses TRBV2 with TRBJ1-2, with 8 bases aligning to TRBD1. V trimming: 6 bases; J trimming: 2 bases; junction bases outside the gene matches: 5. Germline V gene lookup returns CDR1 SNHLY and CDR2 FYNNEI. The CDR3 covers 14 residues. CDR3 DNA: TGTGCCAGCAGAATGACAGGGGCAAACTATGGCTACACCTTC. Protein product: CASRMTGANYGYTF.

The chain recombines TRBV4-3 with TRBJ2-5; a weak D match, TRBD2 (6 bases). CDR1 LGHNA and CDR2 YSLEER come from the germline V gene. The V end lost 4 bases, the J end lost 0 bases, and 18 bases lay between the germline ends. This CDR3 spans 17 amino acids. In DNA, the CDR3 is TGCGCCAGCAGCCCCGGGGGAGGCAGGCAGTACCAAGAGACCCAGTACTTC. Translation gives CASSPGGGRQYQETQYF.

The V call is TRBV11-3, the J call TRBJ2-3; 8 nucleotides agree with TRBD2. After removal of 5 bases from V and 3 bases from J, the junction contained 10 bases not matched to a gene. CDR3 length equals 16 residues. Germline loops: CDR1 SGHNT, CDR2 YENEEA. DNA for the CDR3: TGTGCCAGCAGCCTAAGCGGGAGTGGGGTGACAGATACGCAGTATTTT. This translates into CASSLSGSGVTDTQYF.

This chain connects TRBV5-4 to TRBJ2-7; TRBD1 agrees at 8 bases. CDR3 size: 16 residues. The germline CDR1 and CDR2 sequences are SGHNT and YYREEE (reference sequence). V lost 2 bases and J lost 1; bases outside the gene matches: 8. The CDR3 spells CASSLTGQGNSYEQYV. The CDR3 DNA reads TGTGCCAGCAGCTTAACTGGACAGGGAAATTCCTACGAGCAGTACGTC.